The 24 T cell receptor beta chains below come from one sample, sequenced in a study of T cell repertoires in cytomegalovirus infection. TCRdb ran MiXCR on the reads and lists one entry per CDR3 protein. The sample comprises approximately 730,000 distinct CDR3 sequences, around a third of which are singletons, and 15% to 20% rests with the top ten. These receptors' antigens are unknown. Sequencing was performed on cultured PBMCs, taken from culture after CMV antigen stimulation. These receptors were obtained from a human donor in good health (CMV status not recorded). Some clones in this sample may be carry-over from other donors' samples.

The table lists this clonotype with a few counts. The chain links TRBV10-2 to TRBJ2-5, with TRBD2 identical over 9 bases. The CDR3 totals 16 residues. The germline V gene encodes CDR1 WSHSY and CDR2 SAAADI. J gave up 5 bases and V 3 bases, and 10 bases lay outside the gene matches. CDR3 bases: TGCGCCAGCAGTGATGTAGCGGGGGCTCCGGGGGAGACCCAGTACTTC. Amino acid sequence: CASSDVAGAPGETQYF.

V gene TRBV4-1 combines with J gene TRBJ1-4; 7 bases are shared with TRBD1. Per germline, CDR1 MGHRA and CDR2 YSYEKL. The ends lost 4 bases at V and 7 bases at J; junction bases unmatched: 9. The CDR3 loop spans 15 amino acids. CDR3 sequence reads: CASSPHGTDPEKLFF. The CDR3, as DNA: TGCGCCAGCAGCCCCCACGGGACAGACCCTGAAAAACTGTTTTTT.

The genes are TRBV27 and TRBJ2-5; TRBD2 matches 9 bases. Germline CDR1 is MNHEY and CDR2 is SMNVEV (reference sequence). V was pared by 4 bases and J by 5 bases, with 5 bases of the junction left unmatched. CDR3 length: 14 residues. CDR3 amino acids: CASSSLAGLETQYF. Here the CDR3 DNA reads TGTGCCAGCAGTTCGCTAGCGGGACTGGAGACCCAGTACTTC.

This clonotype showed up just a few times. This sequence joins TRBV7-9 and TRBJ1-3; D ambiguous. There are 17 residues in the CDR3. Germline V lookup: CDR1 SEHNR, CDR2 FQNEAQ (reference sequence). V lost 5 bases to trimming and J lost 0 bases, with 17 bases between them. The DNA for the CDR3 is TGTGCCAGCAGCCTTAATTTCGGACGCCGCTCTGGAAACACCATATATTTT. Protein sequence: CASSLNFGRRSGNTIYF.

This clonotype was counted ten times or more. The chain is built from TRBV7-2 and TRBJ2-1; no definite D call. The CDR3 length is 16 residues. CDR1 is SGHTA and CDR2 is FQGNSA in the germline V gene. V was trimmed by 2 bases and J by 0 bases, leaving 11 bases between them. This chain's CDR3 is CASSLTQPASYNEQFF. CDR3 DNA sequence: TGTGCCAGCAGCTTAACACAGCCCGCCTCCTACAATGAGCAGTTCTTC.

There are a few counts of this clonotype. The chain employs TRBV30 and TRBJ2-1; the D gene could be TRBD1 or TRBD2 (5 bases each). The CDR3 consists of 16 residues. The V gene lost 4 bases and the J gene lost 3 bases, with 19 bases spanning the gap. Germline-derived CDR1 and CDR2 are GTSNPN and SVGIG (reference sequence). CDR3 DNA sequence: TGTGCCTGGATGGGGGATCTAGGAACTAGCTACAATGAGCAGTTCTTC. It is translated as CAWMGDLGTSYNEQFF.

This CDR3 reads CASRPSRRGTEAFF. DNA for the CDR3: TGTGCCAGCAGACCCTCCCGTAGGGGGACTGAAGCTTTCTTT. The chain recombines TRBV12-3 or TRBV12-4 with TRBJ1-1; D might be TRBD1 (6 bases). The germline V and J ends were trimmed by 6 bases and 5 bases, with 16 bases remaining between them. The CDR3 contains 14 residues.

This clonotype has a handful of counts. The V and J genes are TRBV7-2 and TRBJ2-5; 10 bases map to TRBD2. The CDR3 totals 17 residues. Germline V lookup: CDR1 SGHTA, CDR2 FQGNSA. Trimming removed 7 bases from V and 4 bases from J; junction bases left unmatched: 15. CDR3 DNA sequence: TGTGCCAGCACCATAGCTAGCGGGAGAGGTGGGGCAGAGACCCAGTACTTC. This gives the protein CASTIASGRGGAETQYF.

The rearrangement links TRBV19 to TRBJ2-1; TRBD1 matches 10 bases. Germline values: CDR1 LNHDA, CDR2 SQIVND (reference sequence). V dropped 3 bases and J dropped 9; count of bases not matched to a gene: 5. This CDR3 has 14 residues. Here the CDR3 reads CASSMGQGYFEQFF. The CDR3 region has the DNA TGTGCCAGTAGTATGGGACAGGGGTACTTTGAGCAGTTCTTC. The variable domain in full, completed from reference TRBV19 and TRBJ2-1, reads DGGITQSPKYLFRKEGQNVTLSCEQNLNHDAMYWYRQDPGQGLRLIYYSQIVNDFQKGDIAEGYSVSREKKESFPLTVTSAQKNPTAFYLCASSMGQGYFEQFFGPGTRLTVL.

CDR3 region: CAISNEGKTEYSPLHF. Here the CDR3 DNA reads TGTGCCATCAGTAACGAAGGAAAGACAGAGTATTCACCCCTCCACTTT. The chain recombines TRBV10-3 with TRBJ1-6, with D perhaps TRBD1 (5 bases). Germline V gene sequence: CDR1 ENHRY, CDR2 SYGVKD. V gave up 5 bases and J gave up 8 bases, with 19 bases separating them. The CDR3 runs 16 residues.

This clonotype was recorded many times. The chain employs TRBV12-3 or TRBV12-4 and TRBJ2-3; 8 bases align to TRBD1. The length of the CDR3 is 15 residues. Trimming took 5 bases from V and 1 from J; bases not matched to a gene: 5. Here the CDR3 DNA reads TGTGCCAGCAGTCTCCCGGGACAGGGCACAGATACGCAGTATTTT. Its protein product is CASSLPGQGTDTQYF.

This chain joins TRBV7-8 and TRBJ2-4; 7 nucleotides match TRBD2. Germline values: CDR1 SGHVS, CDR2 FQNEAQ. The CDR3 extends over 16 amino acids. V lost 5 bases, J lost 3 bases, and 10 bases stayed unmatched. CDR3 coding DNA: TGTGCCAGCAGCGTCCGGGTGGGAGGGGTCAAAAACATTCAGTACTTC. This sequence encodes CASSVRVGGVKNIQYF.

This clonotype showed up just a few times. This chain joins TRBV7-9 and TRBJ2-7; possible D gene TRBD2, 5 bases. The CDR3 sequence is 17 residues long. The V end was cut by 0 bases, the J end by 3 bases, with 18 bases between. Germline V gene lookup returns CDR1 SEHNR and CDR2 FQNEAQ (reference sequence). The CDR3 DNA is TGTGCCAGCAGCTTAGCAGCGCCGTGGACTGAAAACTACGAGCAGTACTTC. Amino acid sequence: CASSLAAPWTENYEQYF.

This clonotype was found a few times. The chain combines TRBV18 with TRBJ2-1; TRBD1 or TRBD2 may be the D gene (5 bases each). Germline V gene sequence: CDR1 KGHSH, CDR2 LQKENI. Between the trimmed V and J ends, which lost 2 bases and 1 base, there was a span of 15 bases. CDR3 length: 17 residues. The CDR3 nucleotides read TGTGCCAGCTCACCATATTCGCGAGGGGTGTCCTACAATGAGCAGTTCTTC. Its translation: CASSPYSRGVSYNEQFF.

This clonotype was counted between two and nine times. The rearrangement links TRBV7-2 to TRBJ1-5, with D possibly matching TRBD1 (5 bases). Trimming stripped 4 bases from V and 4 bases from J, with 14 bases between. Germline loops: CDR1 SGHTA, CDR2 FQGNSA. CDR3 size: 15 residues. This CDR3 reads CASSSSGTTNQPQHF. The CDR3 DNA reads TGTGCCAGCAGCTCCTCCGGGACCACGAATCAGCCCCAGCATTTT.

This clonotype was observed a handful of times. The chain's CDR3 is CASSLGWARGYTF. CDR3 bases: TGTGCCAGCAGCTTAGGATGGGCTCGGGGCTACACCTTC. The rearrangement links TRBV7-2 to TRBJ1-2; D unclear. This CDR3 region has 13 residues. CDR1 SGHTA and CDR2 FQGNSA come from the germline V gene. Trimming stripped 1 base from V and 8 bases from J, with 11 bases between.

This clonotype was observed a few times. The rearrangement links TRBV11-2 to TRBJ2-3; TRBD2 agrees at 12 bases. V shed 6 bases, J shed 4 bases, and the junction held 5 bases outside the gene matches. CDR1 SGHAT and CDR2 FQNNGV come from the germline V gene. This CDR3 is 15 amino acids long. CDR3 in DNA: TGTGCCAGCAGTCCGACTAGCGGGAGATCAGATACGCAGTATTTT. It specifies CASSPTSGRSDTQYF.

Written as DNA, the CDR3 is TGTGCCACCGGAGGGTATAGCAATCAGCCCCAGCATTTT. Its protein product is CATGGYSNQPQHF. The chain uses TRBV6-1 and TRBJ1-5, with D hard to call. Germline lookup yields CDR1 MNHNS and CDR2 SASEGT. The CDR3 has 13 residues. With 10 bases removed from V and 0 bases from J, the gap between germline ends came to 10 bases.

There are many counts of this clonotype. CDR3: CASSLPGGYEQYF. CDR3 nucleotide sequence: TGTGCCAGCAGCCTGCCGGGCGGCTACGAGCAGTACTTC. The chain has TRBV7-2 and TRBJ2-7; D call uncertain. Trimming left V 5 bases short and J 3 bases short, with 11 bases between. The CDR3 loop spans 13 amino acids. The germline CDR1 and CDR2 sequences are SGHTA and FQGNSA.

This clonotype has a handful of counts. The V and J genes are TRBV7-6 and TRBJ2-5; a possible D gene is TRBD1 (5 bases). Germline lookup yields CDR1 SGHVS and CDR2 FNYEAQ. Trimming shortened V by 4 bases and J by 5 bases, and 17 bases separated the two germline ends. The CDR3 contains 15 residues. The CDR3 protein is CASSSRTSAKETQYF. CDR3 DNA sequence: TGTGCCAGCAGCTCCCGGACATCCGCAAAGGAGACCCAGTACTTC.

V gene TRBV15 combines with J gene TRBJ1-1; the match to TRBD1 covers 10 bases. V was pared by 4 bases and J by 0 bases, with 8 bases of the junction left unmatched. Looked up from germline, CDR1 is LNHNV and CDR2 is YYDKDF (reference sequence). CDR3 size: 17 residues. The CDR3 reads CATSTPDRGGMNTEAFF. The DNA of the CDR3 is TGTGCCACCAGCACCCCGGACAGGGGGGGCATGAACACTGAAGCTTTCTTT.

This chain uses TRBV18 with TRBJ1-1; TRBD1 is a possible D gene (6 bases). V lost 2 bases, J lost 4 bases, and 8 bases lay in between. The V gene's germline CDR1 is KGHSH and CDR2 LQKENI. CDR3 length equals 13 residues. This CDR3 reads CASSPGGLTEAFF. Here the CDR3 DNA reads TGTGCCAGCTCACCAGGGGGCCTCACTGAAGCTTTCTTT.

The sample holds a few counts of this clonotype. J is TRBJ2-5 and V is TRBV7-9; D not resolved. The CDR3 length is 15 residues. Trimming stripped 3 bases from V and 0 bases from J, with 11 bases between. In germline, CDR1 is SEHNR, CDR2 FQNEAQ (reference sequence). The CDR3 DNA reads as TGTGCCAGCAGCTTCCCTACAGCGTACCAAGAGACCCAGTACTTC. Protein sequence: CASSFPTAYQETQYF.

This clonotype occurred many times. The chain joins TRBV7-2 to TRBJ1-5, with D possibly matching TRBD1 (5 bases). Trimming left V 5 bases short and J 9 bases short, with 17 bases between. Germline-derived CDR1 and CDR2 are SGHTA and FQGNSA. CDR3 length equals 14 residues. The CDR3 loop is CASSTRQTGMPQHF. CDR3 bases: TGTGCCAGCAGCACTCGACAGACTGGGATGCCCCAGCATTTT.